This passage covers 21 T cell receptor beta chains from one sample sequenced in a study of T cells after somatic rescue of genetic block. The repertoire was sequenced with immunoSEQ multiplex PCR; TCRdb's copy has only in-frame clones and lacks some. The sample has roughly 120,000 clones; about 89% are singletons. The material sequenced was peripheral blood mononuclear cells (PBMCs). These receptors were obtained from a young woman.

The CDR3, as DNA: TGTGCCTGGAGTGTAGACTACGAGCAGTACTTC. Its protein is CAWSVDYEQYF. The J gene is TRBJ2-7, the V gene TRBV30, with D hard to call. The CDR3 has 11 amino acids. Germline V CDR1 and CDR2: GTSNPN, SVGIG (reference sequence). V was trimmed by 0 bases and J by 3 bases, leaving 3 bases between them.

V usage is TRBV18 and J usage is TRBJ1-4, with 8 bases that match TRBD1. The junction had 5 bases not matched to a gene; V was cut back by 0 bases and J by 8 bases. The CDR3 is 15 amino acids. Germline V gene sequence: CDR1 KGHSH, CDR2 LQKENI. CDR3 nucleotides: TGTGCCAGCTCACCACCGTACAGGGGGGTGGAAAAACTGTTTTTT. It yields the protein CASSPPYRGVEKLFF. Full variable domain (rest looked up from reference TRBV18 and TRBJ1-4): NAGVMQNPRHLVRRRGQEARLRCSPMKGHSHVYWYRQLPEEGLKFMVYLQKENIIDESGMPKERFSAEFPKEGPSILRIQQVVRGDSAAYFCASSPPYRGVEKLFFGSGTQLSVL.

CDR3 DNA sequence: TGTGCCACCAGCAGCGTAGCGGGGCCCAGCGCAGATACGCAGTATTTT. This codes for CATSSVAGPSADTQYF. The gene calls are TRBV15 and TRBJ2-3; 8 bases map to TRBD2. V lost 3 bases and J lost 4; bases outside the gene matches: 9. The CDR3 loop spans 16 amino acids. Germline CDR1 LNHNV, CDR2 YYDKDF (reference sequence).

The chain joins TRBV18 to TRBJ2-1; TRBD2 agrees at 9 bases. CDR3 length: 17 residues. J lost 7 bases, V lost 2 bases, and 12 bases had no gene match. Germline V gene sequence: CDR1 KGHSH, CDR2 LQKENI. For the CDR3, the DNA is TGTGCCAGCTCACCAGAATCGCGGGGGGGCCTGGGAAATGAGCAGTTCTTC. Amino acids: CASSPESRGGLGNEQFF. Using reference TRBV18 and TRBJ2-1 for the parts outside the CDR3, the full variable domain is NAGVMQNPRHLVRRRGQEARLRCSPMKGHSHVYWYRQLPEEGLKFMVYLQKENIIDESGMPKERFSAEFPKEGPSILRIQQVVRGDSAAYFCASSPESRGGLGNEQFFGPGTRLTVL.

This clone showed up just a few times. CDR3 sequence reads: CASSTQGDTEAFF. The CDR3 region has the DNA TGTGCCAGCAGCACACAGGGGGACACTGAAGCTTTCTTT. J is TRBJ1-1 and V is TRBV9; 8 bases are shared with TRBD1. The ends lost 4 bases at V and 3 bases at J; junction bases unmatched: 2. Germline CDR1 and CDR2: SGDLS and YYNGEE. The CDR3 runs 13 residues.

V gene TRBV9 combines with J gene TRBJ2-1, with 11 positions matching TRBD2. Trimming at V came to 0 bases and at J to 7 bases, leaving 9 bases not matched to a gene. CDR1 is SGDLS, CDR2 YYNGEE, per germline. The CDR3 consists of 17 residues. The CDR3 DNA reads as TGTGCCAGCAGCGTAGACCTACTAGCGGGGGTGGTGAATGAGCAGTTCTTC. This sequence encodes CASSVDLLAGVVNEQFF.

The chain combines TRBV10-3 with TRBJ1-2; D unclear. Germline values: CDR1 ENHRY, CDR2 SYGVKD. The CDR3 has 15 residues. Trimming shortened V by 3 bases and J by 4 bases, and 15 bases separated the two germline ends. The CDR3 loop reads CAISDVGSSFYGYTF. The CDR3 nucleotides are TGTGCCATCAGTGACGTGGGCAGTAGCTTCTATGGCTACACCTTC.

The CDR3 DNA reads TGTGCTAGTGGTTTCCCGGGACAGGGGAACTATGGCTACACCTTC. It specifies CASGFPGQGNYGYTF. This chain connects TRBV12-5 to TRBJ1-2, with 10 positions matching TRBD1. This CDR3 has 15 amino acids. The ends lost 3 bases at V and 2 bases at J; junction bases unmatched: 3. CDR1 LGHNT and CDR2 FRNRAP come from the germline V gene. Full variable domain (remainder filled in from reference TRBV12-5 and TRBJ1-2): DARVTQTPRHKVTEMGQEVTMRCQPILGHNTVFWYRQTMMQGLELLAYFRNRAPLDDSGMPKDRFSAEMPDATLATLKIQPSEPRDSAVYFCASGFPGQGNYGYTFGSGTRLTVV.

The chain recombines TRBV6-1 with TRBJ1-1; 12 bases align to TRBD1. Trimming took 5 bases from V and 7 from J; bases not matched to a gene: 8. CDR1 and CDR2 (germline): MNHNS, SASEGT. The CDR3 consists of 15 residues. CDR3 nucleotide sequence: TGTGCCAGCAGTCCGGGGACAGGGGGCGCAATTGAAGCTTTCTTT. Its translation is CASSPGTGGAIEAFF.

J is TRBJ1-2 and V is TRBV9, with 11 bases matching TRBD1. The CDR3 is made up of 15 amino acids. Germline assignment: CDR1 SGDLS and CDR2 YYNGEE. V lost 0 bases to trimming and J lost 4 bases; unmatched junction nucleotides: 2. This chain's CDR3 is CASSVAGQGVYGYTF. The CDR3 region has the DNA TGTGCCAGCAGCGTAGCGGGACAGGGGGTCTATGGCTACACCTTC.

CDR3 region: CASSTGDYNSPLHF. The CDR3 region has the DNA TGTGCCAGTTCTACAGGAGACTATAATTCACCCCTCCACTTT. The rearrangement uses TRBV28 and TRBJ1-6, with D possibly TRBD1 on 5 matching bases. Trimming took off 9 bases at V and 3 bases at J, with 12 bases between the two ends. Per germline, CDR1 MDHEN and CDR2 SYDVKM. CDR3 length equals 14 residues.

The chain employs TRBV6-1 and TRBJ1-5; perhaps TRBD1 as D (5 bases). The germline V gene has CDR1 MNHNS and CDR2 SASEGT. The CDR3 runs to 12 residues. V shed 8 bases and J shed 1 base, with 6 bases lying between them. CDR3 DNA sequence: TGTGCCAGCCGGACAAGCAATCAGCCCCAGCATTTT. Translated, it gives CASRTSNQPQHF.

This chain joins TRBV5-1 and TRBJ2-3; 14 positions agree with TRBD2. Per the germline V gene, CDR1 is SGHRS and CDR2 is YFSETQ. The junction had 4 bases not matched to a gene; V was cut back by 4 bases and J by 0 bases. This CDR3 has 17 amino acids. The CDR3 nucleotides read TGCGCCAGCAGCGTCGGGACTAGCGGGGGCAGCACAGATACGCAGTATTTT. This encodes CASSVGTSGGSTDTQYF.

The CDR3 nucleotides are TGTGCCAGCAGCTTTAGTAAGGACACTGAAGCTTTCTTT. Amino acid sequence: CASSFSKDTEAFF. The chain carries TRBV7-9 and TRBJ1-1; D unresolved. This CDR3 is built from 13 residues. The V gene's germline CDR1 is SEHNR and CDR2 FQNEAQ (reference sequence). V lost 3 bases to trimming and J lost 3 bases, with 8 bases between them. Looking up the rest from reference TRBV7-9 and TRBJ1-1 gives the full variable domain: DTGVSQNPRHKITKRGQNVTFRCDPISEHNRLYWYRQTLGQGPEFLTYFQNEAQLEKSRLLSDRFSAERPKGSFSTLEIQRTEQGDSAMYLCASSFSKDTEAFFGQGTRLTVV.

The DNA of the CDR3 is TGCGCCAGCAGCCAAGATGGCACCCTGGCCGGATTGAATGAGCAGTTCTTC. It yields the protein CASSQDGTLAGLNEQFF. The chain links TRBV4-3 to TRBJ2-1; no reliable D call. Germline lookup yields CDR1 LGHNA and CDR2 YSLEER. Trimming stripped 0 bases from V and 7 bases from J, with 19 bases between. There are 17 residues in the CDR3.

This clone was picked up a small number of times. This chain links TRBV7-9 with TRBJ2-7; D possibly corresponds to TRBD1 (5 bases). Germline values: CDR1 SEHNR, CDR2 FQNEAQ (reference sequence). The CDR3 has 15 residues. V was cut by 1 base and J by 3 bases, with 13 bases left in between. CDR3 sequence: CASSLVQGSYYEQYF. The CDR3 bases are TGTGCCAGCAGCTTAGTCCAGGGCTCCTACTACGAGCAGTACTTC. Full variable domain (rest looked up from reference TRBV7-9 and TRBJ2-7): DTGVSQNPRHKITKRGQNVTFRCDPISEHNRLYWYRQTLGQGPEFLTYFQNEAQLEKSRLLSDRFSAERPKGSFSTLEIQRTEQGDSAMYLCASSLVQGSYYEQYFGPGTRLTVT.

V and J are TRBV29-1 and TRBJ2-5; no clear D gene. V was pared by 7 bases and J by 2 bases, with 5 bases between. Per the germline V gene, CDR1 is SQVTM and CDR2 is ANQGSEA. The length of the CDR3 is 10 residues. The CDR3 DNA reads as TGCAGCGCCTTACAAGAGACCCAGTACTTC. Amino acid sequence: CSALQETQYF.

This clone was observed once. The chain links TRBV27 to TRBJ1-5; no clear D. Trimming left V 5 bases short and J 0 bases short, with 8 bases between. Germline V gives CDR1 MNHEY, CDR2 SMNVEV (reference sequence). The CDR3 loop spans 14 amino acids. The CDR3: CASSPGDSNQPQHF. In DNA form, the CDR3 reads TGTGCCAGCAGTCCCGGGGATAGCAATCAGCCCCAGCATTTT.

The V and J genes are TRBV5-1 and TRBJ1-5; maybe TRBD1 (5 bases). The CDR3 length is 14 residues. The V end lost 1 base, the J end lost 2 bases, and 7 bases lay between the germline ends. Germline values: CDR1 SGHRS, CDR2 YFSETQ. CDR3 nucleotides: TGCGCCAGCAGCTTGAGAGGGGGCAATCAGCCCCAGCATTTT. It codes for CASSLRGGNQPQHF.

The chain links TRBV12-5 to TRBJ1-1, with TRBD1 matching over 7 bases. Germline V gives CDR1 LGHNT, CDR2 FRNRAP. V gave up 2 bases and J gave up 1 base; unmatched junction bases: 7. This CDR3 spans 16 amino acids. The CDR3 spells CASGLTRDSRNTEAFF. CDR3 DNA sequence: TGTGCTAGTGGTTTGACCCGGGACAGTAGGAACACTGAAGCTTTCTTT.

The chain recombines TRBV13 with TRBJ2-7; D might be TRBD1 (6 bases). The CDR3 runs 12 residues. Germline CDR1 and CDR2: PRHDT and FYEKMQ (reference sequence). Trimming removed 2 bases at V and 4 bases at J, with 6 bases between. CDR3 region: CASSLRGYEQYF. The CDR3 DNA sequence: TGTGCCAGCAGCTTAAGGGGGTACGAGCAGTACTTC.